This T cell receptor (beta chain) was recorded in a study of blood T cells in healthy people across ages. Study findings and constraints: Any conclusive comparison of naive versus antigen-experienced cells was prevented by using unsorted PBMCs.

About 10 milliliters of peripheral blood were drawn from each donor into EDTA-treated tubes. Trimming removed 3 bases from V and 3 bases from J, with 14 bases in between. Germline V gives CDR1 SGHTA, CDR2 FQGTGA. The CDR3 totals 15 residues. This clonotype turned up a few times. Its antigen is as yet unknown. Primed by a sample-barcoded 5' primer and a J-beta primer mix, a second PCR proceeded for roughly 6 to 12 cycles. With 12 random nucleotides, a template-switch adaptor tagged each individual cDNA molecule. Using its own MiXCR run on the 5' RACE reads, TCRdb lists one record per CDR3 protein. The sample holds over 1.5 million distinct CDR3 sequences, around half seen once.

The sample taken for sequencing was blood. This receptor was obtained from a woman aged 40 to 50 in good health. V is TRBV7-3 and J is TRBJ1-1; possibly TRBD1 for D (6 bases). The CDR3 protein is CASSLGGGRDTEAFF. The CDR3 DNA is TGTGCCAGCAGCTTGGGAGGGGGGCGAGACACTGAAGCTTTCTTT. Looking up the rest from reference TRBV7-3 and TRBJ1-1 gives the full variable domain: GAGVSQTPSNKVTEKGKYVELRCDPISGHTALYWYRQSLGQGPEFLIYFQGTGAADDSGLPNDRFFAVRPEGSVSTLKIQRTERGDSAVYLCASSLGGGRDTEAFFGQGTRLTVV.